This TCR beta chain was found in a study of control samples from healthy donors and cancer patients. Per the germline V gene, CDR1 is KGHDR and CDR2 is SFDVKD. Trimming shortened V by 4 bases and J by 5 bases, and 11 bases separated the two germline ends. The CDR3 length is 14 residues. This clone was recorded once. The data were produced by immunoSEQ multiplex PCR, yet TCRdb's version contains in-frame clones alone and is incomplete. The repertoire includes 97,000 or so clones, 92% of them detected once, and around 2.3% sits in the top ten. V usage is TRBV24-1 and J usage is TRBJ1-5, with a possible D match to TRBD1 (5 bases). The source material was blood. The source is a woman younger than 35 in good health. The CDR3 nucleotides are TGTGCCACCAGTGACTCCGACAGTTATCAGCCCCAGCATTTT. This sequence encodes CATSDSDSYQPQHF.